By share, the clone carrying this T cell receptor beta chain counts as medium-sized. Its target is unknown. The entry originates in a study of T-cell reconstitution after alpha-beta-depleted transplantation in children. Study-level points and caveats: Diversity of TCRbeta at day 60 was high in some patients, arising from surviving recipient T cells and thymic progenitors. At around two months after transplant, the alpha-beta T cells were reportedly derived from several hundred expanded clones that came from non-depleted graft cells. T-cell counts and diversity at one year post-transplant came mainly from newly produced T cells.

Per germline, CDR1 SGHTA and CDR2 FQGNSA. CDR3 size: 14 residues. The V segment lost 6 bases and the J segment 0 bases; nucleotides outside the gene matches: 2. This sample's TCRbeta library carried unique molecular identifier barcodes. A single record per CDR3 protein comes from TCRdb applying MiXCR to the PCR reads. The table shows under 7,000 distinct CDR3 sequences, with approximately 16% occurring only once. The material was PBMCs, obtained before TCRalphabeta/CD19-depleted stem cell transplant. The chain combines TRBV7-2 with TRBJ2-3, with 8 bases aligning to TRBD2. This clonotype was obtained from a boy younger than 10 with acute lymphoblastic leukemia, due to receive a stem cell transplant. CDR3 protein: CASSSSGSTDTQYF. The CDR3 DNA reads TGTGCCAGCAGTTCTAGCGGGAGCACAGATACGCAGTATTTT.